The source of this T cell receptor beta chain is a study of T cells of healthy individuals. TCRdb processed the 5' RACE reads anew with MiXCR; each CDR3 protein has one entry. The sample holds more than 85,000 distinct CDR3 sequences, approximately 16% seen once. The V gene end was trimmed by 4 bases and the J gene end by 2 bases; junction bases not matched to a gene: 9. This CDR3 spans 15 amino acids. Germline V gives CDR1 SGDLS, CDR2 YYNGEE. The rearrangement links TRBV9 to TRBJ2-7; 7 positions agree with TRBD2. This clonotype was sampled from a human donor in good health. The CDR3 region is CASSPSSGLAYEQYF. CDR3 in DNA: TGTGCCAGCAGCCCCTCTTCAGGACTAGCCTACGAGCAGTACTTC.